These T cell receptor beta chains were read from a single sample in a study of human T cells and chemical hapten exposure. TCRdb passed the 5' RACE reads through MiXCR, listing each CDR3 protein once. The sample includes about 110,000 distinct CDR3 sequences, approximately 20% seen only once; the top ten take around 2.7%. The receptors were gathered from a human donor in good health. CDR3s include the opening cysteine and the closing phenylalanine or tryptophan. D genes are given only for firm matches. The size of a clone is reported for some rows only, either as once, few or many, or as a class for expanded clones.

-	TRBV7-9	-	TRBJ2-1	CARSPTQDWGREWGNNEQFF	TGTGCCAGAAGCCCCACGCAAGATTGGGGGAGAGAGTGGGGAAACAATGAGCAGTTCTTC
-	TRBV6-2/TRBV6-3	-	TRBJ1-1	CASSIRVNTEAFF	TGTGCCAGCAGTATCAGGGTAAACACTGAAGCTTTCTTT
TRBD2	TRBV7-2	few	TRBJ2-3	CASSLGRMASGIAF	TGTGCCAGCAGCTTAGGTCGTATGGCTAGCGGGATCGCCTTT
-	TRBV30	few	TRBJ2-5	CAWSLRDGQETQYF	TGTGCCTGGAGTTTACGGGACGGCCAAGAGACCCAGTACTTC
-	TRBV27	few	TRBJ1-5	CASSLWGGQGNQPQHF	TGTGCCAGCAGTTTATGGGGGGGGCAGGGCAATCAGCCCCAGCATTTT
-	TRBV9	few	TRBJ1-1	CASSVEVEREAFF	TGTGCCAGCAGCGTAGAGGTGGAACGGGAAGCTTTCTTT
TRBD2	TRBV6-5	-	TRBJ2-3	CSKRERNKHTDTQYF	TGCTCGAAGCGGGAGAGGAATAAGCACACAGATACGCAGTATTTT
TRBD2	TRBV18	-	TRBJ2-1	CASSPPTSVSSYNEQFF	TGTGCCAGCTCACCACCGACTAGCGTAAGCTCCTACAATGAGCAGTTCTTC
-	TRBV14	-	TRBJ1-1	CASSQNLNTEAFF	TGTGCCAGCAGCCAAAATCTGAACACTGAAGCTTTCTTT
TRBD1	TRBV28	-	TRBJ1-5	CASRADRLSNQPQHF	TGTGCCAGCAGGGCGGACAGGCTTAGCAATCAGCCCCAGCATTTT